A selection of T cell receptor beta chains follows, all from one sample in a study of shared clonotypes between healthy human individuals. Profiling relied on immunoSEQ multiplex PCR, and the TCRdb table lists in-frame clones only, not all of them. The top ten clones hold 0.85% to 1% of a sample with about 1.1 million clones, approximately 77% of them seen once. Sample: memory CD4+ T cells from PBMCs. The source is a man aged 18 to 29 in good health. Some clones in this sample may be carry-over from other donors' samples. Each CDR3 is given with its conserved first and last residue. Each record gives: D gene, clone size, V gene, J gene, CDR3 DNA, CDR3 protein. D genes are given only for firm matches. Size is stated for part of the rows, as once, few or many counts, or as a class when the clone is expanded.

d_gene: TRBD2
abundance: .
v_gene: TRBV30
j_gene: TRBJ2-3
CDR3nt: TGTGCCTGGATTCGAGCGGGAGTTGGCCCAGATACGCAGTATTTT
CDR3aa: CAWIRAGVGPDTQYF

d_gene: .
abundance: .
v_gene: TRBV20-1
j_gene: TRBJ1-2
CDR3nt: TGCAGTACCGACGGCTACACCTTC
CDR3aa: CSTDGYTF

d_gene: .
abundance: .
v_gene: TRBV28
j_gene: TRBJ1-2
CDR3nt: TGTGCCAGCAGCCTTCGGGGCTATGGCTACACCTTC
CDR3aa: CASSLRGYGYTF

d_gene: TRBD1
abundance: once
v_gene: TRBV28
j_gene: TRBJ1-1
CDR3nt: TGTGCCAGCATCCCCACTGGGACAGCGAACACTGAAGCTTTCTTT
CDR3aa: CASIPTGTANTEAFF

d_gene: TRBD1
abundance: .
v_gene: TRBV9
j_gene: TRBJ2-2
CDR3nt: TGTGCCAGCAGCGACCGGGACAGTTACACCGGGGAGCTGTTTTTT
CDR3aa: CASSDRDSYTGELFF

d_gene: TRBD2
abundance: .
v_gene: TRBV4-3
j_gene: TRBJ2-5
CDR3nt: TGCGCCAGCAGCCAAGAGGGGGGACTAGCGGGAGAGACCCAGTACTTC
CDR3aa: CASSQEGGLAGETQYF

d_gene: .
abundance: .
v_gene: TRBV6-6
j_gene: TRBJ1-3
CDR3nt: TGTGCCAGCCTACGGGGAAACACCATATATTTT
CDR3aa: CASLRGNTIYF

d_gene: .
abundance: .
v_gene: TRBV29-1
j_gene: TRBJ2-1
CDR3nt: TGCAGCGTTGAACGGGGAGATGAGCAGTTCTTC
CDR3aa: CSVERGDEQFF

d_gene: TRBD1
abundance: .
v_gene: TRBV27
j_gene: TRBJ1-1
CDR3nt: TGTGCCAGCAGTTTATCGCTCGTTACAGGGGGCCGGGTGGGCACTGAAGCTTTCTTT
CDR3aa: CASSLSLVTGGRVGTEAFF

d_gene: .
abundance: .
v_gene: TRBV5-4
j_gene: TRBJ2-5
CDR3nt: TGTGCCAGCAGCTTGGTTGGGGATCAAGAGACCCAGTACTTC
CDR3aa: CASSLVGDQETQYF

d_gene: .
abundance: .
v_gene: TRBV5-6
j_gene: TRBJ1-2
CDR3nt: TGTGCCAGCAGAAAAGCCCCGGGGTATGGCTACACCTTC
CDR3aa: CASRKAPGYGYTF

d_gene: .
abundance: .
v_gene: TRBV7-3
j_gene: TRBJ2-3
CDR3nt: TGTGCCAGCAGCTCCCTGGTGGGCCCAGATACGCAGTATTTT
CDR3aa: CASSSLVGPDTQYF

d_gene: .
abundance: .
v_gene: TRBV7-2
j_gene: TRBJ2-7
CDR3nt: TGTGCCAGCAGCCCCGATGCGGGGAGGGAGCAGTACTTC
CDR3aa: CASSPDAGREQYF

d_gene: TRBD1
abundance: .
v_gene: TRBV15
j_gene: TRBJ2-7
CDR3nt: TGTGCCACCAGCCGAGACAGGGCCTCCTACGAGCAGTACTTC
CDR3aa: CATSRDRASYEQYF

d_gene: .
abundance: .
v_gene: TRBV15
j_gene: TRBJ2-2
CDR3nt: TGTGCCACCAGCAGAGTGGCTAGTACCACCGGGGAGCTGTTTTTT
CDR3aa: CATSRVASTTGELFF

d_gene: .
abundance: .
v_gene: TRBV5-1
j_gene: TRBJ1-1
CDR3nt: TGCGCCAGCAGCTTGGACGTGGGGAACACTGAAGCTTTCTTT
CDR3aa: CASSLDVGNTEAFF

d_gene: .
abundance: few
v_gene: TRBV4-1
j_gene: TRBJ2-1
CDR3nt: TGCGCCAGCAGCCAAGATGGGGGAATTAGCGAGCAGTTCTTC
CDR3aa: CASSQDGGISEQFF

d_gene: .
abundance: .
v_gene: TRBV7-2
j_gene: TRBJ2-3
CDR3nt: TGTGCCAGCAGCTTAGTGGGGCTTGAGCTAGATACGCAGTATTTT
CDR3aa: CASSLVGLELDTQYF

d_gene: .
abundance: .
v_gene: TRBV27
j_gene: TRBJ2-7
CDR3nt: TGTGCCAGCAGTTCATTAATCGGGGGAACCTACGAGCAGTACTTC
CDR3aa: CASSSLIGGTYEQYF

d_gene: .
abundance: .
v_gene: TRBV7-9
j_gene: TRBJ1-2
CDR3nt: TGTGCCAGCAGCGTGACAGGAGGTGGTAACTATGGCTACACCTTC
CDR3aa: CASSVTGGGNYGYTF

d_gene: .
abundance: .
v_gene: TRBV30
j_gene: TRBJ1-6
CDR3nt: TGTGCCTGGAGGGACCGATTGGGGGCCCTCTATAATTCACCCCTCCACTTT
CDR3aa: CAWRDRLGALYNSPLHF

d_gene: .
abundance: few
v_gene: TRBV9
j_gene: TRBJ1-3
CDR3nt: TGTGCCAGCAGCGTAGAAGGGAAGAACACCATATATTTT
CDR3aa: CASSVEGKNTIYF

d_gene: .
abundance: .
v_gene: TRBV6-5
j_gene: TRBJ1-5
CDR3nt: TGTGCCAGCAGTTACGGGGGCTATGAGCCCCAGCATTTT
CDR3aa: CASSYGGYEPQHF

d_gene: .
abundance: once
v_gene: TRBV19
j_gene: TRBJ2-1
CDR3nt: TGTGCCAGTAGTAGACGGGATGGTGAGCAGTTCTTC
CDR3aa: CASSRRDGEQFF

d_gene: .
abundance: .
v_gene: TRBV27
j_gene: TRBJ2-1
CDR3nt: TGTGCCAGCAGTTCCTCCCAGGGAACCCTTGGGCAGTTCTTC
CDR3aa: CASSSSQGTLGQFF

d_gene: .
abundance: .
v_gene: TRBV29-1
j_gene: TRBJ2-5
CDR3nt: TGCAGCGTTGAATTGGTTTCCGAGACCCAGTACTTC
CDR3aa: CSVELVSETQYF

d_gene: TRBD1
abundance: .
v_gene: TRBV4-1
j_gene: TRBJ1-4
CDR3nt: TGCGCCAGCAGCTCGGGACAGGGAGCAACTAATGAAAAACTGTTTTTT
CDR3aa: CASSSGQGATNEKLFF

d_gene: .
abundance: .
v_gene: TRBV19
j_gene: TRBJ1-5
CDR3nt: TGTGCCAGTAGCCCGCCAGCTTATAGCAATCAGCCCCAGCATTTT
CDR3aa: CASSPPAYSNQPQHF

d_gene: .
abundance: .
v_gene: TRBV30
j_gene: TRBJ2-7
CDR3nt: TGTGCCTGGAGTATTGGTGGGGTGAGGGAAGAGCAGTACTTC
CDR3aa: CAWSIGGVREEQYF

d_gene: .
abundance: .
v_gene: TRBV27
j_gene: TRBJ2-2
CDR3nt: TGTGCCAGCAGTATAGAAATGGGATTCACCGGGGAGCTGTTTTTT
CDR3aa: CASSIEMGFTGELFF

d_gene: TRBD2
abundance: .
v_gene: TRBV5-1
j_gene: TRBJ2-1
CDR3nt: TGCGCCAGCAGCTTGGTGACTAGCGGTTACAATGAGCAGTTCTTC
CDR3aa: CASSLVTSGYNEQFF

d_gene: TRBD2
abundance: .
v_gene: TRBV4-3
j_gene: TRBJ2-1
CDR3nt: TGCGCCAGCAGCCCGGGACTAGCGGGATTGGAGGGTGAGCAGTTCTTC
CDR3aa: CASSPGLAGLEGEQFF

d_gene: .
abundance: .
v_gene: TRBV18
j_gene: TRBJ2-5
CDR3nt: TGTGCCAGCTCACCACCCACGACAGTTGAAGGGACCCAGTACTTC
CDR3aa: CASSPPTTVEGTQYF

d_gene: .
abundance: .
v_gene: TRBV15
j_gene: TRBJ1-2
CDR3nt: TGTGCCACCAGCAGGGGGGGATTAGATGGCTACACCTTC
CDR3aa: CATSRGGLDGYTF

d_gene: .
abundance: .
v_gene: TRBV19
j_gene: TRBJ1-4
CDR3nt: TGTGCCAGTAGTATCTCCGGGTATGATGAAAAACTGTTTTTT
CDR3aa: CASSISGYDEKLFF

d_gene: .
abundance: .
v_gene: TRBV11-2
j_gene: TRBJ2-3
CDR3nt: TGTGCCAGCAGCGAGACGGGCGGAGATACGCAGTATTTT
CDR3aa: CASSETGGDTQYF

d_gene: TRBD1
abundance: .
v_gene: TRBV7-2
j_gene: TRBJ1-1
CDR3nt: TGTGCCAGCAGTTCCCAGGGGGTAGGGACTGAAGCTTTCTTT
CDR3aa: CASSSQGVGTEAFF

d_gene: TRBD2
abundance: .
v_gene: TRBV5-4
j_gene: TRBJ2-3
CDR3nt: TGTGCCAGCAGCGGAGAAGCGGGAGGGCCTGTAGATACGCAGTATTTT
CDR3aa: CASSGEAGGPVDTQYF

d_gene: TRBD1
abundance: .
v_gene: TRBV10-3
j_gene: TRBJ2-5
CDR3nt: TGTGCCATCAAACCGGGACAGGGGGGAGAGACCCAGTACTTC
CDR3aa: CAIKPGQGGETQYF

d_gene: TRBD1
abundance: .
v_gene: TRBV5-4
j_gene: TRBJ1-1
CDR3nt: TGTGCCAGCAGCCCGTCTGTTTCTGGGGGACAGGGGAACACTGAAGCTTTCTTT
CDR3aa: CASSPSVSGGQGNTEAFF

d_gene: .
abundance: few
v_gene: TRBV6-5
j_gene: TRBJ2-7
CDR3nt: TGTGCCAGCAGTCGAAAACTAGTCTCCTACGAGCAGTACTTC
CDR3aa: CASSRKLVSYEQYF

d_gene: .
abundance: .
v_gene: TRBV27
j_gene: TRBJ2-1
CDR3nt: TGTGCTGTGGCGAAGAGCAGGCCTAGCTCCTACAATGAGCAGTTCTTC
CDR3aa: CAVAKSRPSSYNEQFF

d_gene: .
abundance: .
v_gene: TRBV6-5
j_gene: TRBJ1-1
CDR3nt: TGTGCCAGCAGTTACCGGGGGGCGCACACTGAAGCTTTCTTT
CDR3aa: CASSYRGAHTEAFF

d_gene: TRBD2
abundance: .
v_gene: TRBV30
j_gene: TRBJ2-7
CDR3nt: TGTGCCGGGCGGTTAGCGGGGGGCTCCTACGAGCAGTACTTC
CDR3aa: CAGRLAGGSYEQYF